The 25 T cell receptor beta chains given below trace back to one sample, sequenced in a study of T cells in Graves' hyperthyroidism and ophthalmopathy. The TCR beta CDR3 regions underwent amplification using RNA transcripts as the source. The HTBI primer set served for first-round RT-PCR of the TCR CDR3. TCRdb used MiXCR to reprocess the multiplex PCR reads, holding one entry per CDR3 protein. Here the sample spans about 380,000 distinct CDR3 sequences, about 13% being singletons. Sequencing was done on a sample of blood. The receptor source for this set is a man aged 25 to 40 with Graves' hyperthyroidism that later progressed to Graves' ophthalmopathy.

This clonotype was picked up many times. The chain carries TRBV12-3 or TRBV12-4 and TRBJ2-2; D may correspond to TRBD1 or TRBD2 (5 bases each). This CDR3 has 15 residues. Trimming shortened V by 2 bases and J by 7 bases, and 14 bases separated the two germline ends. The CDR3 DNA reads as TGTGCCAGCAGTTTACAAGTGGGGGTGGGCGGGGAGCTGTTTTTT. Translating it yields CASSLQVGVGGELFF.

This sequence joins TRBV4-1 and TRBJ1-4, with 11 bases fitting TRBD1. This CDR3 comprises 16 residues. Germline lookup yields CDR1 MGHRA and CDR2 YSYEKL. Trimming took 6 bases from V and 3 from J; bases not matched to a gene: 6. CDR3 DNA: TGCGCCAGCAGGAGGACAGGGGGCCGGGCTAATGAAAAACTGTTTTTT. It yields the protein CASRRTGGRANEKLFF.

The genes are TRBV9 and TRBJ2-2; 9 nucleotides match TRBD1. Germline V CDR1 and CDR2: SGDLS, YYNGEE. This CDR3 spans 18 amino acids. The J segment lost 5 bases and the V segment lost 3 bases, leaving 14 bases of the junction unmatched. The CDR3 sequence: CASSEIPRDRDFTGELFF. The CDR3 DNA reads TGTGCCAGCAGCGAGATACCCCGGGACAGGGATTTTACCGGGGAGCTGTTTTTT.

V gene TRBV7-2 combines with J gene TRBJ2-5, with TRBD2 matching over 9 bases. The germline V gene encodes CDR1 SGHTA and CDR2 FQGNSA. V was clipped by 3 bases and J by 5 bases; unmatched bases: 7. CDR3 length: 15 amino acids. CDR3 bases: TGTGCCAGCAGCTTCCTAGCGGGGATGTGGGAGACCCAGTACTTC. It codes for CASSFLAGMWETQYF.

This clonotype was seen many times. This sequence joins TRBV9 and TRBJ1-2; D is undetermined. V lost 0 bases and J 6 bases, leaving 12 bases between the germline ends. The CDR3 totals 14 residues. In germline, CDR1 is SGDLS, CDR2 YYNGEE. Written as DNA, the CDR3 is TGTGCCAGCAGCGTAGCGGGTTTTGAGAATGGCTACACCTTC. Translation: CASSVAGFENGYTF. The full variable domain, with the rest looked up from reference TRBV9 and TRBJ1-2, is DSGVTQTPKHLITATGQRVTLRCSPRSGDLSVYWYQQSLDQGLQFLIQYYNGEERAKGNILERFSAQQFPDLHSELNLSSLELGDSALYFCASSVAGFENGYTFGSGTRLTVV.

This clonotype was found many times. The V call is TRBV6-2 or TRBV6-3, the J call TRBJ1-1; D is possibly TRBD1 (5 bases). The germline V gene encodes CDR1 MNHEY and CDR2 SVGEGT. V lost 7 bases to trimming and J lost 0 bases, with 12 bases between them. This CDR3 region has 14 residues. In DNA, the CDR3 is TGTGCCAGCATACCGGGACGGATGAACACTGAAGCTTTCTTT. This translates into CASIPGRMNTEAFF.

The V call is TRBV10-3, the J call TRBJ2-7; TRBD1 agrees at 9 bases. V gave up 4 bases and J gave up 0 bases; unmatched junction bases: 4. The CDR3 length is 15 residues. The germline V gene encodes CDR1 ENHRY and CDR2 SYGVKD. CDR3 in amino acids: CAISAKGQGSYEQYF. The DNA of the CDR3 is TGTGCCATCAGTGCCAAGGGACAGGGCTCCTACGAGCAGTACTTC.

This clonotype was observed at least ten times. The chain is built from TRBV7-6 and TRBJ2-3; no clear D. CDR3 length equals 15 residues. The V end lost 4 bases, the J end lost 3 bases, and 14 bases lay between the germline ends. Looked up from germline, CDR1 is SGHVS and CDR2 is FNYEAQ. CDR3: CASSSSTRTTDTQYF. In DNA form, the CDR3 reads TGTGCCAGCAGCTCCTCAACCAGGACGACAGATACGCAGTATTTT. Looking up the rest from reference TRBV7-6 and TRBJ2-3 gives the full variable domain: GAGVSQSPRYKVTKRGQDVALRCDPISGHVSLYWYRQALGQGPEFLTYFNYEAQQDKSGLPNDRFSAERPEGSISTLTIQRTEQRDSAMYRCASSSSTRTTDTQYFGPGTRLTVL.

This clonotype was observed a few times. V gene TRBV12-5 combines with J gene TRBJ2-2; perhaps D is TRBD1 or TRBD2 (6 bases each). The CDR3 length is 15 residues. Per germline, CDR1 LGHNT and CDR2 FRNRAP. V lost 7 bases to trimming and J lost 3 bases, with 15 bases between them. In DNA, the CDR3 is TGTGCTAGTGTCTGGGGGGCCCCGGACACCGGGGAGCTGTTTTTT. Amino acid sequence: CASVWGAPDTGELFF.

This clonotype has only a few counts. The chain couples TRBV20-1 to TRBJ2-1; TRBD2 might be the D (7 bases). There are 18 residues in the CDR3. The V end lost 6 bases, the J end lost 3 bases, and 27 bases lay between the germline ends. CDR1 DFQATT and CDR2 SNEGSKA come from the germline V gene (reference sequence). In DNA, the CDR3 is TGCAGTGCCACCTCGGACAGTACCGGGGGGACCAACTACAATGAGCAGTTCTTC. Its protein is CSATSDSTGGTNYNEQFF.

This clonotype has ten or more counts. The chain carries TRBV7-9 and TRBJ2-3; D ambiguous. This CDR3 has 13 amino acids. Trimming removed 5 bases at V and 2 bases at J, with 8 bases between. The germline gives CDR1 SEHNR, CDR2 FQNEAQ (reference sequence). The CDR3 DNA reads TGTGCCAGCAGCCTATTGCCCACAGATACGCAGTATTTT. Its translation: CASSLLPTDTQYF.

At least ten counts were recorded for this clonotype. The CDR3 DNA is TGCGCCAGCAGCTTGGGGCAGACCCACTATGGCTACACCTTC. It yields the protein CASSLGQTHYGYTF. V gene TRBV5-1 combines with J gene TRBJ1-2; no firm D call. This CDR3 comprises 14 residues. CDR1 SGHRS and CDR2 YFSETQ come from the germline V gene. Trimming took 0 bases from V and 3 from J, leaving 9 bases between them.

In its sample, this clonotype was seen many times. The V and J genes are TRBV20-1 and TRBJ2-2, with D unresolved. The length of the CDR3 is 12 residues. Trimming took 5 bases from V and 7 from J, leaving 11 bases between them. Germline CDR1 is DFQATT and CDR2 is SNEGSKA (reference sequence). This chain's CDR3 is CSAGRSGGELFF. The DNA for the CDR3 is TGCAGTGCTGGAAGGTCGGGCGGGGAGCTGTTTTTT.

A note on this clonotype: One base away lies a much larger clone, so this may be a sequencing read error. The chain has TRBV2 and TRBJ2-2, with 11 positions matching TRBD1. Germline V gene sequence: CDR1 SNHLY, CDR2 FYNNEI. J gave up 3 bases and V 6 bases, and 6 bases lay outside the gene matches. The CDR3 spans 16 residues. Here the CDR3 reads CASSWDRGRDTGELFF. The CDR3 coding sequence is TGTGCCAGCAGCTGGGACAGGGGGAGGGACACCGGGGAGCTGTTTTTT.

Ten or more counts support this clonotype. This chain joins TRBV30 and TRBJ1-1; no clear D. Germline CDR1 GTSNPN, CDR2 SVGIG (reference sequence). The CDR3 has 10 residues. V was clipped by 5 bases and J by 5 bases, with 6 bases between them. The CDR3 coding sequence is TGTGCCTGGGAATCTACTGAAGCTTTCTTT. It is translated as CAWESTEAFF.

This chain joins TRBV29-1 and TRBJ2-1; 9 positions match TRBD1. V lost 6 bases and J lost 7; bases outside the gene matches: 13. The CDR3 extends over 15 amino acids. The germline gives CDR1 SQVTM, CDR2 ANQGSEA. In DNA, the CDR3 is TGCAGCGTCCTGAACCGGGACAGGGAGGTAAATGAGCAGTTCTTC. This codes for CSVLNRDREVNEQFF.

DNA for the CDR3: TGTGCCAGCAGCCAAAGACAACCCTCTGGGGCCAACGTCCTGACTTTC. Protein: CASSQRQPSGANVLTF. The chain recombines TRBV14 with TRBJ2-6, with unresolved D. The CDR3 covers 16 residues. Germline CDR1 and CDR2: SGHDN and FVKESK. Trimming took off 2 bases at V and 0 bases at J, with 8 bases between the two ends.

This clonotype was counted between two and nine times. V gene TRBV6-5 combines with J gene TRBJ2-7; D tentatively fits TRBD1 or TRBD2 (5 bases each). Deletions cut 1 base from V and 2 bases from J, with 9 bases between. Germline V CDR1 and CDR2: MNHEY, SVGAGI. The CDR3 has 14 residues. CDR3 coding DNA: TGTGCCAGCAGTTACTGGGACGAAGCCTACGAGCAGTACTTC. It encodes CASSYWDEAYEQYF.

The chain links TRBV19 to TRBJ1-2; D is perhaps TRBD1 (6 bases). The CDR3 loop spans 14 amino acids. CDR1 and CDR2 (germline): LNHDA, SQIVND (reference sequence). With 6 bases removed from V and 0 bases from J, the gap between germline ends came to 11 bases. The CDR3 DNA reads as TGTGCCAGTAGCTCAGGGGCGTCTAACTATGGCTACACCTTC. It translates to CASSSGASNYGYTF.

This clonotype was counted many times. The V gene is TRBV11-2, the J gene TRBJ2-1; D is unresolved. Looked up from germline, CDR1 is SGHAT and CDR2 is FQNNGV. This CDR3 spans 17 amino acids. V gave up 0 bases and J gave up 0 bases, with 12 bases separating them. The CDR3 nucleotides are TGTGCCAGCAGCTTAGATTCCGTTTACTTCTCCTACAATGAGCAGTTCTTC. Its protein is CASSLDSVYFSYNEQFF.

The J gene is TRBJ2-4, the V gene TRBV5-8; D is ambiguous. The V gene's germline CDR1 is SGHTS and CDR2 YDEGEE. V shed 2 bases and J shed 0 bases, with 3 bases lying between them. This CDR3 has 13 residues. CDR3 amino acids: CASSFEAKNIQYF. The CDR3 DNA follows: TGTGCCAGCAGCTTTGAAGCCAAAAACATTCAGTACTTC.

In its sample, this clonotype was seen many times. The V gene is TRBV7-3, the J gene TRBJ2-1; unclear D gene. This CDR3 region has 16 residues. Per the germline V gene, CDR1 is SGHTA and CDR2 is FQGTGA. V was clipped by 1 base and J by 3 bases, with 13 bases between them. The CDR3 sequence is CASSLIRPFLYNEQFF. The CDR3 DNA reads TGTGCCAGCAGCTTAATTCGTCCGTTCCTCTACAATGAGCAGTTCTTC.

This clonotype was detected ten times or more. The chain employs TRBV9 and TRBJ2-7; D is undetermined. Trimming removed 0 bases at V and 7 bases at J, with 14 bases between. Germline values: CDR1 SGDLS, CDR2 YYNGEE. CDR3 length equals 14 residues. CDR3 residues: CASSVVDRLGEQYF. The CDR3 DNA follows: TGTGCCAGCAGCGTAGTGGACCGGTTGGGGGAGCAGTACTTC.

On this clonotype itself: A read error may explain this, as a much larger clone is one base away. V gene TRBV24-1 combines with J gene TRBJ2-1; 11 bases fit TRBD2. Germline assignment: CDR1 KGHDR and CDR2 SFDVKD. This CDR3 has 16 residues. Here the CDR3 reads CATGDSASGGTNEQFF. The CDR3 nucleotides are TGTGCCACCGGTGATTCTGCTAGCGGGGGGACAAATGAGCAGTTCTTC.

The V gene is TRBV11-2, the J gene TRBJ1-6, with D possibly TRBD1 on 6 matching bases. CDR1 and CDR2 (germline): SGHAT, FQNNGV. The CDR3 runs 19 residues. V lost 2 bases, J lost 1 base, and 18 bases lay in between. CDR3 sequence: CASSLFGRGRKSYNSPLHF. Here the CDR3 DNA reads TGTGCCAGCAGCTTATTCGGGAGGGGGAGAAAGTCCTATAATTCACCCCTCCACTTT.